Listed below are T cell receptor beta chains from one sample, sequenced in a study of T-cell memory formation after mild COVID-19. TCRdb independently ran MiXCR on the 5' RACE reads; one entry per CDR3 protein. The table shows some 150,000 distinct CDR3 sequences, with 11% to 15% occurring only once. The sample was PBMCs or a T cell subset sorted from them (not recorded which). The receptors stem from an adult woman who had mild COVID-19 (a few samples of this study predate the infection). Cell type and time point are not known. Both conserved end residues are part of each CDR3. Each record gives: J gene, V gene, clone size, D gene, CDR3 DNA, CDR3 protein. D genes are given only for firm matches. Clone size appears in some rows only: once, few, many, or a class for an expanded clone.

>TRBJ2-2|TRBV9|NA|NA
TGTGCCAGCAGCGTAGGCCAGTCGAACACCGGGGAGCTGTTTTTT
CASSVGQSNTGELFF
>TRBJ2-1|TRBV9|NA|TRBD2
TGTGCCAGCAGCGTAGGACTAGCGGGGTCCTACAATGAGCAGTTCTTC
CASSVGLAGSYNEQFF
>TRBJ1-1|TRBV4-1|few|NA
TGCGCCAGCAGCCAAGATATAGCGCTTATTAACACTGAAGCTTTCTTT
CASSQDIALINTEAFF
>TRBJ2-3|TRBV3-1|few|NA
TGTGCCAGCAGCCAGCGGGACTCCGGAGGCACAGATACGCAGTATTTT
CASSQRDSGGTDTQYF
>TRBJ1-1|TRBV5-1|few|NA
TGCGCCAGCAGCTCCTTAAGGGGGGCATCGAGAGGGGACACTGAAGCTTTCTTT
CASSSLRGASRGDTEAFF
>TRBJ2-7|TRBV13|many|TRBD2
TGTGCCAGCAGCTCTATTAGTACTAGCGGGGGGCCGCAATCCTACGAGCAGTACTTC
CASSSISTSGGPQSYEQYF
>TRBJ2-2|TRBV24-1|few|TRBD1
TGTGCCACCAGTGATCTCGGGACAGGGGTCACCGGGGAGCTGTTTTTT
CATSDLGTGVTGELFF
>TRBJ2-7|TRBV11-2|few|TRBD2
TGTGCCAGCAGCTCACCCTCGGGGGGGACCTACGAGCAGTACTTC
CASSSPSGGTYEQYF
>TRBJ1-2|TRBV20-1|once|NA
TGCAGCGCCGGGCCCTCCCTAGGTGGCTACACCTTC
CSAGPSLGGYTF
>TRBJ2-7|TRBV7-9|many|TRBD1
TGTGCCAGCAGCTCCCGGGACAGCTACGAGCAGTACTTC
CASSSRDSYEQYF
>TRBJ2-1|TRBV12-3/TRBV12-4|NA|TRBD2
TGTGCCAGCAGTCTTGGACTAGCGGGGGGTACCTACAATGAGCAGTTCTTC
CASSLGLAGGTYNEQFF
>TRBJ1-1|TRBV7-9|NA|NA
TGTGCCAGCAGCTTCGACAGCACTGAAGCTTTCTTT
CASSFDSTEAFF
>TRBJ2-1|TRBV9|many|NA
TGTGCCAGCAGCGTAGATCCCGCGCATAGCGGCCCATCCTACAATGAGCAGTTCTTC
CASSVDPAHSGPSYNEQFF
>TRBJ1-4|TRBV25-1|few|NA
TGTGCCAGCAGATCGACAGGAAATGGGGAAAAACTGTTTTTT
CASRSTGNGEKLFF
>TRBJ2-7|TRBV4-1|few|TRBD2
TGCGCCAGCAGCTTCCGAGGGACTAGCGGCTCCTACGAGCAGTACTTC
CASSFRGTSGSYEQYF
>TRBJ1-1|TRBV12-3/TRBV12-4|few|TRBD1
TGTGCCAGCAGCATGGACAGGGTGAATACTGAAGCTTTCTTT
CASSMDRVNTEAFF
>TRBJ2-5|TRBV6-2/TRBV6-3|few|TRBD2
TGTGCCAGCAGTTACATGGCGGGAGAGCATGAGACCCAGTACTTC
CASSYMAGEHETQYF
>TRBJ1-4|TRBV2|NA|NA
TGTGCCAGCAGTGTCGATCGGGGACTAGAAAAAATGTTTTTT
CASSVDRGLEKMFF
>TRBJ1-2|TRBV29-1|NA|TRBD1
TGCAGCGTGCATACCGGGACAGAATATGGCTACACCTTC
CSVHTGTEYGYTF
>TRBJ1-5|TRBV12-3/TRBV12-4|NA|NA
TGTGCCAGCAGTAATGGACAGAGCAATCAGCCCCAGCATTTT
CASSNGQSNQPQHF
>TRBJ2-1|TRBV20-1|few|TRBD2
TGCAGTGCTAGCCTCAGCGGGATGAGCTCCTACAATGAGCAGTTCTTC
CSASLSGMSSYNEQFF
>TRBJ2-2|TRBV24-1|few|TRBD1
TGTGCCACCAGTGACGGACAGGTCACCGGGGAGCTGTTTTTT
CATSDGQVTGELFF
>TRBJ2-1|TRBV24-1|few|NA
TGTGCCACCCGGGACACTAATTACAATGAGCAGTTCTTC
CATRDTNYNEQFF
>TRBJ2-5|TRBV5-5|many|TRBD2
TGTGCCAGCAGTTATTATAGCGGGAGGTACCAAGAGACCCAGTACTTC
CASSYYSGRYQETQYF
>TRBJ2-7|TRBV7-9|few|TRBD1
TGTGCCAGCAGCTTAAGACAGGGAGACTACGAGCAGTACTTC
CASSLRQGDYEQYF
>TRBJ2-4|TRBV7-9|few|NA
TGTGCCAGCAGCTTAGGAGTAGCCAAAAACATTCAGTACTTC
CASSLGVAKNIQYF
>TRBJ2-7|TRBV18|NA|TRBD2
TGTGCCAGCTCACTTCGAGGGGACTATCGGGTCTACGAGCAGTACTTC
CASSLRGDYRVYEQYF
>TRBJ1-2|TRBV7-9|NA|NA
TGTGCCAGCAGCTTGGAGGAGCGGTATTGGGGCTACACCTTC
CASSLEERYWGYTF
>TRBJ1-6|TRBV7-8|few|NA
TGTGCCAGCAGCTTGGGTTCACCCCTCCACTTT
CASSLGSPLHF
>TRBJ2-3|TRBV6-5|NA|NA
TGTGCCAGCAGTTACTCTGGCAGGGTCGAAGATACGCAGTATTTT
CASSYSGRVEDTQYF
>TRBJ1-5|TRBV4-1|NA|NA
TGCGCCAGCAGCCCACGGGCCAGCTGGCAGCCCCAGCATTTT
CASSPRASWQPQHF
>TRBJ1-1|TRBV9|few|TRBD1
TGTGCCAGCAGCCCCGGACAGGGCCCGTCGGCTGAAGCTTTCTTT
CASSPGQGPSAEAFF
>TRBJ1-2|TRBV28|few|NA
TGTGCCAGCAGTTTGACAGCATATTATGGCTACACCTTC
CASSLTAYYGYTF
>TRBJ2-3|TRBV25-1|few|NA
TGTGCCAGCAGTGAATATCTACCGGGCGGGGCAGATACGCAGTATTTT
CASSEYLPGGADTQYF
>TRBJ2-1|TRBV5-1|few|NA
TGCGCCAGCAGCTGGCGGCAAGGGCTTCGTGAGCAGTTCTTC
CASSWRQGLREQFF
>TRBJ1-1|TRBV29-1|NA|NA
TGCAGCGTGTGGGGTCGAGGGGGGGGGAGTGACACTGAAGCTTTCTTT
CSVWGRGGGSDTEAFF
>TRBJ2-2|TRBV12-3/TRBV12-4|few|NA
TGTGCCAGCAGTTTTGTCGGGGAGCTGTTTTTT
CASSFVGELFF